The T cell receptor beta chain under discussion was sequenced for a study of blood T cell repertoires in COVID-19. Study at large: From the United States, Italy and Spain came samples of acute and convalescent COVID-19. PBMCs, B-cell-depleted T cells, or T cells were the source of the cDNA or gDNA that made up the material.

Study processing details: The assay estimated nucleated cells by amplifying reference gene primers. TCRdb's copy holds only in-frame clones and misses some; the assay was immunoSEQ multiplex PCR. V and J calls and clone size come straight from that table; D and trimming were deduced from the DNA. The profile shows a few hundred thousand clones, 89% of them singletons. This CDR3 is built from 14 residues. J was trimmed by 7 bases and V by 4 bases; bases with no gene match: 10. The V gene's germline CDR1 is SGHNT and CDR2 YYREEE (reference sequence). What was sequenced was peripheral blood. The origin of this receptor is a woman aged 55-70 years with acute or convalescent COVID-19. This chain connects TRBV5-4 to TRBJ2-7; 8 bases are a match to TRBD2. This CDR3 reads CASSGGLAKWEQYF. CDR3 DNA: TGTGCCAGCAGCGGCGGACTAGCTAAGTGGGAGCAGTACTTC.